The 25 T cell receptor beta chains below all came from one sample that was sequenced in a study of response to subunit inactivated influenza vaccine. Each CDR3 protein is one row after TCRdb ran MiXCR on the RT-PCR reads. The sample carries under 200,000 distinct CDR3 sequences, 11% recorded once. Material: non-naive T cells sorted from PBMCs, obtained about 40 days after vaccination. All receptors come from a man over 45 who received an inactivated influenza vaccine.

This chain uses TRBV7-9 with TRBJ2-7, with 10 bases lining up with TRBD1. CDR1 and CDR2 (germline): SEHNR, FQNEAQ (reference sequence). The ends lost 5 bases at V and 5 bases at J; junction bases unmatched: 6. This CDR3 is built from 14 residues. The DNA for the CDR3 is TGTGCCAGCAGCCGGGGACAGGGGCAAGACGAGCAGTACTTC. Its protein product is CASSRGQGQDEQYF.

This clonotype ranks as medium-sized (0.01 to 0.1%). This chain connects TRBV7-2 to TRBJ2-1; D may be TRBD1 (6 bases). The CDR3 totals 17 residues. V lost 1 base and J 7 bases, leaving 20 bases between the germline ends. CDR1 and CDR2 (germline): SGHTA, FQGNSA. CDR3 region: CASSLGGTGSILNEQFF. The CDR3 DNA reads TGTGCCAGCAGCTTAGGGGGCACAGGGTCCATTTTAAATGAGCAGTTCTTC.

CDR3 region: CASSLIANTGELFF. The CDR3 DNA follows: TGTGCCAGCAGTTTGATAGCGAACACCGGGGAGCTGTTTTTT. The chain links TRBV27 to TRBJ2-2, with no clear D. Looked up from germline, CDR1 is MNHEY and CDR2 is SMNVEV (reference sequence). Deletions cut 3 bases from V and 0 bases from J, with 5 bases between. The CDR3 sequence is 14 residues long.

The sample holds many counts of this clonotype. V usage is TRBV4-3 and J usage is TRBJ1-1; possible D gene TRBD1, 6 bases. This CDR3 spans 13 amino acids. The germline V gene encodes CDR1 LGHNA and CDR2 YSLEER. Trimming removed 1 base at V and 7 bases at J, with 10 bases between. Here the CDR3 DNA reads TGCGCCAGCAGCCAAGGGGGGACAAATGAAGCTTTCTTT. Protein: CASSQGGTNEAFF.

V usage is TRBV4-3 and J usage is TRBJ2-6, with D perhaps matching TRBD1 or TRBD2 (5 bases each). The CDR3 runs to 16 residues. Deletions cut 0 bases from V and 2 bases from J, with 8 bases between. The germline V gene has CDR1 LGHNA and CDR2 YSLEER. This CDR3 reads CASSQDRGAGANVLTF. As DNA, the CDR3 is TGCGCCAGCAGCCAAGATAGGGGAGCTGGGGCCAACGTCCTGACTTTC.

The chain combines TRBV4-3 with TRBJ2-3, with no clear D. V was cut by 0 bases and J by 10 bases, with 14 bases left in between. CDR3 length: 14 residues. CDR1 is LGHNA, CDR2 YSLEER, per germline. CDR3 nucleotide sequence: TGCGCCAGCAGCCAAGATCAGTTAGCTCGTGCGCAGTATTTT. Amino acid sequence: CASSQDQLARAQYF.

This clonotype has only a few counts. This sequence joins TRBV27 and TRBJ2-7, with 9 nucleotides matching TRBD2. The CDR3 is made up of 14 amino acids. The ends lost 3 bases at V and 4 bases at J; junction bases unmatched: 4. Germline values: CDR1 MNHEY, CDR2 SMNVEV (reference sequence). Here the CDR3 DNA reads TGTGCCAGCAGTTTTCGGCGGGAGGGTTACGAGCAGTACTTC. Translated: CASSFRREGYEQYF.

The V gene is TRBV4-1, the J gene TRBJ1-5; D remains unclear. Trimming left V 4 bases short and J 1 base short, with 17 bases between. The V gene's germline CDR1 is MGHRA and CDR2 YSYEKL. The CDR3 covers 17 residues. CDR3: CASSLILLRQSNQPQHF. CDR3 DNA sequence: TGCGCCAGCAGCCTCATCCTGTTGAGACAAAGCAATCAGCCCCAGCATTTT.

This clonotype was detected ten times or more. This chain connects TRBV20-1 to TRBJ2-7, with 7 bases that match TRBD1. This CDR3 is 13 amino acids long. The V gene's germline CDR1 is DFQATT and CDR2 SNEGSKA (reference sequence). V lost 6 bases to trimming and J lost 2 bases; unmatched junction nucleotides: 7. The CDR3 sequence: CSADTGAAYEQYF. CDR3 DNA: TGCAGTGCAGATACAGGGGCCGCCTACGAGCAGTACTTC.

This clonotype was recorded a few times. The chain has TRBV29-1 and TRBJ2-7; 9 nucleotides line up with TRBD1. This CDR3 region has 15 residues. After removal of 4 bases from V and 3 bases from J, the junction contained 10 bases not matched to a gene. Germline CDR1 is SQVTM and CDR2 is ANQGSEA. The CDR3 region is CSVAVRQGVNYEQYF. Here the CDR3 DNA reads TGCAGCGTTGCCGTCCGACAGGGGGTAAACTACGAGCAGTACTTC.

CDR3 bases: TGTGCCAGCGCTCAGAACAGGGGGCGTTCGAACACTGAAGCTTTCTTT. Amino acid sequence: CASAQNRGRSNTEAFF. The chain has TRBV6-1 and TRBJ1-1, with 9 bases matching TRBD1. CDR3 size: 16 residues. V trimming: 8 bases; J trimming: 1 base; junction bases outside the gene matches: 11. Germline loops: CDR1 MNHNS, CDR2 SASEGT.

This clonotype was counted many times. The chain uses TRBV29-1 and TRBJ2-7; D is perhaps TRBD1 or TRBD2 (5 bases each). CDR3 size: 14 residues. V shed 1 base and J shed 5 bases, with 15 bases lying between them. CDR1 and CDR2 from the germline V gene are SQVTM and ANQGSEA. The CDR3: CSVEGGKGLHEQYF. The CDR3 nucleotides are TGCAGCGTTGAAGGGGGGAAGGGCTTACACGAGCAGTACTTC.

This clonotype appeared many times. The rearrangement uses TRBV7-6 and TRBJ1-1; tentative D call: TRBD1 (5 bases). Germline CDR1 is SGHVS and CDR2 is FNYEAQ. V lost 1 base to trimming and J lost 4 bases, with 13 bases between them. This CDR3 is built from 15 residues. The CDR3 nucleotides read TGTGCCAGCAGCTTAGTTCGCCCAGGGAGCACTGAAGCTTTCTTT. It is translated as CASSLVRPGSTEAFF. The full variable domain, rest sourced from reference TRBV7-6 and TRBJ1-1, is GAGVSQSPRYKVTKRGQDVALRCDPISGHVSLYWYRQALGQGPEFLTYFNYEAQQDKSGLPNDRFSAERPEGSISTLTIQRTEQRDSAMYRCASSLVRPGSTEAFFGQGTRLTVV.

V gene TRBV6-2 or TRBV6-3 combines with J gene TRBJ2-2; TRBD1 matches 7 bases. The CDR3 runs to 15 residues. With 6 bases clipped from V and 7 bases from J, the junction kept 11 bases outside the gene matches. The V gene's germline CDR1 is MNHEY and CDR2 SVGEGT. CDR3 loop: CASRHTGVLVGELFF. CDR3 coding DNA: TGTGCCAGCAGACATACAGGGGTTCTTGTCGGGGAGCTGTTTTTT.

The J gene is TRBJ2-3, the V gene TRBV28; no firm D call. Germline V gene sequence: CDR1 MDHEN, CDR2 SYDVKM. The CDR3 totals 14 residues. Trimming left V 2 bases short and J 2 bases short, with 8 bases between. The CDR3 spells CASSLKHPTDTQYF. The CDR3 DNA reads TGTGCCAGCAGTTTAAAACATCCCACAGATACGCAGTATTTT.

The J gene is TRBJ2-5, the V gene TRBV27, with 11 bases identical to TRBD1. CDR1 MNHEY and CDR2 SMNVEV come from the germline V gene (reference sequence). This CDR3 has 14 amino acids. V dropped 6 bases and J dropped 5; count of bases not matched to a gene: 5. The CDR3 loop is CASSWDRGWETQYF. In nucleotides, the CDR3 is TGTGCCAGCAGCTGGGACAGGGGGTGGGAGACCCAGTACTTC.

A few counts support this clonotype. V is TRBV30 and J is TRBJ1-5, with 10 bases identical to TRBD1. The germline gives CDR1 GTSNPN, CDR2 SVGIG (reference sequence). CDR3 length: 15 amino acids. The V gene end was trimmed by 2 bases and the J gene end by 4 bases; junction bases not matched to a gene: 5. CDR3 sequence: CAWSSRQGANQPQHF. CDR3 sequence (DNA): TGTGCCTGGAGTTCCCGACAGGGGGCAAATCAGCCCCAGCATTTT.

This chain uses TRBV4-2 with TRBJ1-6; the D is unclear. The germline CDR1 and CDR2 sequences are LGHNA and YNFKEQ. CDR3 length equals 17 residues. V was pared by 0 bases and J by 5 bases, with 14 bases between. As DNA, the CDR3 is TGTGCCAGCAGCCAAGATCGTTTCGGGAATAATAATTCACCCCTCCACTTT. Translated: CASSQDRFGNNNSPLHF.

This clonotype was detected ten times or more. V usage is TRBV12-3 or TRBV12-4 and J usage is TRBJ1-2; D unresolved. Trimming pared 6 bases from V and 3 bases from J, leaving 11 bases between. The CDR3 is made up of 13 amino acids. CDR3 region: CASRRLEDYGYTF. DNA for the CDR3: TGTGCCAGCAGGCGACTGGAAGACTATGGCTACACCTTC.

This clonotype was counted only a few times. V is TRBV28 and J is TRBJ1-4; perhaps TRBD1 as D (5 bases). Trimming left V 7 bases short and J 2 bases short, with 23 bases between. Germline loops: CDR1 MDHEN, CDR2 SYDVKM. This CDR3 contains 18 residues. The CDR3 region has the DNA TGTGCCAGCATCCCGAGGAGGGGAAAGGTGATCACTAATGAAAAACTGTTTTTT. Encoded protein: CASIPRRGKVITNEKLFF.

This clonotype appeared a few times. The genes are TRBV29-1 and TRBJ1-5, with D tentatively TRBD1 (5 bases). Trimming took 6 bases from V and 3 from J, leaving 12 bases between them. This CDR3 spans 13 amino acids. Germline CDR1 reads SQVTM; CDR2 reads ANQGSEA. CDR3 loop: CSVSRDYNQPQHF. In DNA, the CDR3 is TGCAGCGTCTCCCGGGACTACAATCAGCCCCAGCATTTT.

The CDR3 sequence: CASRPLAENYEQYF. CDR3 nucleotide sequence: TGTGCCAGCAGGCCGCTAGCGGAAAACTACGAGCAGTACTTC. V gene TRBV2 combines with J gene TRBJ2-7, with 7 bases identical to TRBD2. The germline V gene has CDR1 SNHLY and CDR2 FYNNEI. V was clipped by 6 bases and J by 3 bases; unmatched bases: 8. This CDR3 has 14 residues.

The chain uses TRBV28 and TRBJ2-1, with 8 bases matching TRBD2. Germline loops: CDR1 MDHEN, CDR2 SYDVKM. The trim removed 5 bases at V and 5 bases at J, leaving 8 bases unmatched. The CDR3 sequence is 15 residues long. The CDR3 coding sequence is TGTGCCAGCAGTCCACCGGGACTAGTTAACAATGAGCAGTTCTTC. This translates into CASSPPGLVNNEQFF.

The chain recombines TRBV20-1 with TRBJ2-5; 8 bases align to TRBD1. This CDR3 comprises 16 residues. CDR1 is DFQATT, CDR2 SNEGSKA, per germline (reference sequence). V shed 0 bases and J 3 bases; nucleotides not matched to a gene: 9. The CDR3 DNA reads TGCAGTGCTAGAGATAGTTGGACAGGGTCAGAAGAGACCCAGTACTTC. The encoded protein is CSARDSWTGSEETQYF.

The V gene is TRBV9, the J gene TRBJ2-7, with 12 bases aligning to TRBD2. CDR1 and CDR2 from the germline V gene are SGDLS and YYNGEE. The CDR3 contains 16 residues. J lost 2 bases, V lost 4 bases, and 7 bases had no gene match. The CDR3 sequence is CASSPERTSGAYEQYF. The CDR3 nucleotides read TGTGCCAGCAGCCCAGAGAGGACTAGCGGGGCCTACGAGCAGTACTTC. Full variable domain (missing parts from reference TRBV9 and TRBJ2-7): DSGVTQTPKHLITATGQRVTLRCSPRSGDLSVYWYQQSLDQGLQFLIQYYNGEERAKGNILERFSAQQFPDLHSELNLSSLELGDSALYFCASSPERTSGAYEQYFGPGTRLTVT.